A selection of T cell receptor beta chains follows, all from one sample in a study of CD8+CD57+ T cells in acquired aplastic anemia. TCRdb itself ran the reads through MiXCR, one entry per CDR3 protein. The top ten hold about two fifths of the sample, which has about 260,000 distinct CDR3 sequences, less than 85% seen once. Sequencing was done on a sample of sorted CD4+, CD8+, or CD8+CD57+ T cells (not recorded which) from PBMCs. The receptor set was obtained from a human donor with aplastic anemia. Both conserved end residues are part of each CDR3. Each record gives: clone size, D gene, V gene, J gene, CDR3 DNA, CDR3 protein. D genes are given only for firm matches. Clone size is not always given. Where it is, it says once, few, many or a class for expanded clones.

clone_size: .; d_call: .; v_call: TRBV9; j_call: TRBJ1-2; cdr3_nt: TGTGCCAGCAGCGTACCGCTGGACGGAGGGTCAAGGGATGGCTACACCTTC; cdr3_aa: CASSVPLDGGSRDGYTF
clone_size: .; d_call: .; v_call: TRBV7-9; j_call: TRBJ1-2; cdr3_nt: TGTGCCAGCAGCTTTGAAAGAAGCGGGGGGATATATGAGTACACCTTC; cdr3_aa: CASSFERSGGIYEYTF
clone_size: .; d_call: .; v_call: TRBV12-3/TRBV12-4; j_call: TRBJ1-1; cdr3_nt: .; cdr3_aa: CASSFNEQFFGPGFF
clone_size: .; d_call: TRBD2; v_call: TRBV2; j_call: TRBJ2-1; cdr3_nt: TGTGCCAGCGTAGCGGGAGGGGTCAATGAGCAGTTCTTC; cdr3_aa: CASVAGGVNEQFF
clone_size: .; d_call: .; v_call: TRBV7-2; j_call: TRBJ2-5; cdr3_nt: TGTGCCAGCAGCCCGGACTTTGCGACGCAGTACTTC; cdr3_aa: CASSPDFATQYF
clone_size: .; d_call: .; v_call: TRBV7-2; j_call: TRBJ1-5; cdr3_nt: TGTGCCAGCAGCGCTTCGACGAGGAGCAATCAGCCCCAGCATTTT; cdr3_aa: CASSASTRSNQPQHF
clone_size: .; d_call: TRBD2; v_call: TRBV20-1; j_call: TRBJ2-7; cdr3_nt: TGCAGTGCTAGCGGGGGAGGGGACGAGCAGTACTTC; cdr3_aa: CSASGGGDEQYF
clone_size: .; d_call: .; v_call: TRBV6-6; j_call: TRBJ1-6; cdr3_nt: TGTGCCAGCAGTTACGAAGGGGGGAATAATTCACCCCTCCACTTT; cdr3_aa: CASSYEGGNNSPLHF
clone_size: .; d_call: .; v_call: TRBV10-3; j_call: TRBJ2-1; cdr3_nt: TGTGCCATCAGGGGAGGGGGGGGGGGTGAGCAGTTCTTC; cdr3_aa: CAIRGGGGGEQFF
clone_size: .; d_call: .; v_call: TRBV7-8; j_call: TRBJ2-3; cdr3_nt: TGTGCCAGCAGCGTTGATCCGGGGGCAACCGCTACGCAGTATTTT; cdr3_aa: CASSVDPGATATQYF
clone_size: few; d_call: TRBD2; v_call: TRBV19; j_call: TRBJ2-2; cdr3_nt: TGTGCCAGTAGTACGAGCGGGGCCGGGGAGCTGTTTTTT; cdr3_aa: CASSTSGAGELFF
clone_size: .; d_call: .; v_call: TRBV9; j_call: TRBJ2-5; cdr3_nt: TGTGCCAGCAGCTTGGCAAGGGGTTCTCCTACGAGCAGGTACTTC; cdr3_aa: CASSLARGSPTSRYF
clone_size: .; d_call: TRBD1; v_call: TRBV7-2; j_call: TRBJ1-1; cdr3_nt: TGTGCCAGCAGCCTGACAGGGGGCGGGACTGAAGGTTTCTTT; cdr3_aa: CASSLTGGGTEGFF
clone_size: once; d_call: .; v_call: TRBV7-7; j_call: TRBJ1-6; cdr3_nt: TGTGCTAGCAGCTTATCCCCGAGGAATGAGCAGTCCCTCCACTTT; cdr3_aa: CASSLSPRNEQSLHF
clone_size: .; d_call: .; v_call: TRBV7-6; j_call: TRBJ1-1; cdr3_nt: TGTGCTAGCAGCTTAGCCCACGGGAAAACTGAGGCTTTCTTT; cdr3_aa: CASSLAHGKTEAFF
clone_size: .; d_call: .; v_call: TRBV7-9; j_call: TRBJ2-5; cdr3_nt: TGTGCCAGCAGCAGGGGACACCCCTGTCGTAGAGACTCCTTC; cdr3_aa: CASSRGHPCRRDSF
clone_size: few; d_call: .; v_call: TRBV7-8; j_call: TRBJ2-3; cdr3_nt: TGTGCCAGCAGCTTAGCGGGAGGAGACGATACGCAGTTT; cdr3_aa: CASSLAGGDDTQF
clone_size: few; d_call: TRBD1; v_call: TRBV19; j_call: TRBJ2-5; cdr3_nt: TGTGCCAGTAGTGGGACAGGGAAAAACCAAGAGACCCAGTACTTC; cdr3_aa: CASSGTGKNQETQYF
clone_size: .; d_call: .; v_call: TRBV9; j_call: TRBJ2-3; cdr3_nt: TGTGCCAGCAGCGTATACCAGAACTCCTACAATGGGTATTTT; cdr3_aa: CASSVYQNSYNGYF
clone_size: .; d_call: TRBD1; v_call: TRBV11-3; j_call: TRBJ2-7; cdr3_nt: TGTGCCAGCAGCTTAGATCTGACAGGGAACAATCAGGCTTTC; cdr3_aa: CASSLDLTGNNQAF
clone_size: .; d_call: .; v_call: TRBV24-1; j_call: TRBJ2-1; cdr3_nt: TGTGCCACCAGTGCCCCGCCGGGGGATGAGCAGTTCTTC; cdr3_aa: CATSAPPGDEQFF
clone_size: once; d_call: TRBD2; v_call: TRBV7-8; j_call: TRBJ2-6; cdr3_nt: TGTGCCAGCAGCCTAGGGAGGGGTCCCGCTGCGGCCAACGTCCTGACTTTC; cdr3_aa: CASSLGRGPAAANVLTF
clone_size: .; d_call: .; v_call: TRBV9; j_call: TRBJ1-2; cdr3_nt: TGTGCCAGCAGCTGGGGGCCAGGCTCGCAGTATTTTTACACCTTC; cdr3_aa: CASSWGPGSQYFYTF
clone_size: once; d_call: TRBD2; v_call: TRBV7-3; j_call: TRBJ2-3; cdr3_nt: TGTGCCAGCAGCTTGGCACTAGCGGGAGGTCCCGATACGTTT; cdr3_aa: CASSLALAGGPDTF
clone_size: .; d_call: .; v_call: TRBV5-4; j_call: TRBJ2-7; cdr3_nt: TGTGCCAGCAGCTTGGGATGGAGCACCTACGAGCAGTACTTC; cdr3_aa: CASSLGWSTYEQYF
clone_size: .; d_call: .; v_call: TRBV20-1; j_call: TRBJ1-1; cdr3_nt: TGCAGTGCTAACACGGGGAACACTGAAGCTTTCTTT; cdr3_aa: CSANTGNTEAFF
clone_size: .; d_call: .; v_call: TRBV6-5; j_call: TRBJ2-6; cdr3_nt: TGTGCCAGCAGCCTGACGGATTCTGGGGCCAACGTCCTGACTTTC; cdr3_aa: CASSLTDSGANVLTF
clone_size: many; d_call: .; v_call: TRBV6-1; j_call: TRBJ1-6; cdr3_nt: TGTGCCAGCATAGGGGCAAACCTCTATAATTCACCCCTCCACTTT; cdr3_aa: CASIGANLYNSPLHF
clone_size: .; d_call: TRBD2; v_call: TRBV11-1; j_call: TRBJ2-1; cdr3_nt: TGTGCCAGCAGCTTGGAGCTAGCGGGGGACAATGAGCAGTTCTTC; cdr3_aa: CASSLELAGDNEQFF
clone_size: .; d_call: .; v_call: TRBV7-9; j_call: TRBJ1-4; cdr3_nt: TGTGCCAGCAGCTTGGGCAGGGAGAGTGAAAAACTGTTTTTT; cdr3_aa: CASSLGRESEKLFF
clone_size: .; d_call: .; v_call: TRBV7-8; j_call: TRBJ2-1; cdr3_nt: TGTGCCAGCAGCATAGCTAGAGGCGCCTCAAATCAGCAGTTCTTC; cdr3_aa: CASSIARGASNQQFF
clone_size: .; d_call: .; v_call: TRBV20-1; j_call: TRBJ1-1; cdr3_nt: TGCAGTGCTAGCGGCAAGGCGAGGAGTGGTGAAGCTTTCTTT; cdr3_aa: CSASGKARSGEAFF
clone_size: .; d_call: .; v_call: TRBV20-1; j_call: TRBJ2-7; cdr3_nt: TGCAGTGCTACGACGCGGGCCTACGAGCAGTACTTC; cdr3_aa: CSATTRAYEQYF
clone_size: .; d_call: .; v_call: TRBV7-9; j_call: TRBJ1-1; cdr3_nt: TGTGCCACCAGCAGGGGCCGCGAGCAAGAGACTGAGGCCTTCTTT; cdr3_aa: CATSRGREQETEAFF
clone_size: .; d_call: .; v_call: TRBV7-2; j_call: TRBJ2-3; cdr3_nt: TGTGCCAGCAGCTTAGCGGGTGTCCCCGAGACGCAGTATTTT; cdr3_aa: CASSLAGVPETQYF
clone_size: .; d_call: .; v_call: TRBV7-9; j_call: TRBJ2-3; cdr3_nt: TGTGCCAGCGGCGACCGAGGCACCGGTACGCAGTATTTT; cdr3_aa: CASGDRGTGTQYF
clone_size: .; d_call: .; v_call: TRBV20-1; j_call: TRBJ2-5; cdr3_nt: TGCAGTGCTAGAGATTGGGCTAGCAGGGAAATCCAAGAGACCCAGTACTTC; cdr3_aa: CSARDWASREIQETQYF
clone_size: .; d_call: .; v_call: TRBV9; j_call: TRBJ1-1; cdr3_nt: TGTGCCAGCAGCTTAGAGCTGACTGCGAACACTGATGCTTTCTTT; cdr3_aa: CASSLELTANTDAFF
clone_size: .; d_call: .; v_call: TRBV7-3; j_call: TRBJ1-5; cdr3_nt: TGTGCCAGCAGTTCTGGCAGGACCCGAAGACAGCCCCAGCATTTT; cdr3_aa: CASSSGRTRRQPQHF
clone_size: .; d_call: TRBD2; v_call: TRBV7-2; j_call: TRBJ2-7; cdr3_nt: TGTGCCAGCAGGGCAACTAGCGGGAGGGCGCCCTACGAGCAGTACTTC; cdr3_aa: CASRATSGRAPYEQYF
clone_size: many; d_call: TRBD1; v_call: TRBV2; j_call: TRBJ1-4; cdr3_nt: TGTGCCAGCAGTAAAACAGGGGCAACTAATGAAAAACTGTTTTTT; cdr3_aa: CASSKTGATNEKLFF